Listed below are T cell receptor beta chains from one sample, sequenced in a study of OX40 agonist ivuxolimab in advanced cancers. Clones were sequenced by immunoSEQ multiplex PCR, and TCRdb holds only the in-frame ones, with some missing. The sample consists of 60,000 to 75,000 clones, 80% to 95% of them appearing once. The sequencing here drew on CD4+ or CD8+ T cells sorted from blood, taken in a trial of the OX40 agonist ivuxolimab. The source of these receptors is an adult with an advanced solid tumor such as melanoma, head and neck, liver or kidney cancer. CDR3s include the opening cysteine and the closing phenylalanine or tryptophan. D genes are given only for firm matches.

d_call v_call cdr3_aa
TRBD1 TRBV19 CASSIHRGNEQFF
- TRBV2 CASSEGLGYTF
TRBD1 TRBV13 CASSTGTGGFGYTF
- TRBV21-1 CASRHCVQHARNTIYF
- TRBV6-6 CASSYRGFPGGYTF
- TRBV6-5 CASSPSGVTFDGYTF
- TRBV5-1 CASTLTGWDEQFF
TRBD2 TRBV19 CASSIGTSGRDTQYF
- TRBV5-1 CASSGSGRDEAFF
- TRBV5-1 CASSSLKDIPYNEQFF
- TRBV6-5 CASSLNSNQPQHF
TRBD2 TRBV7-9 CASSRRDGGSAGELFF
TRBD2 TRBV4-3 CASSQDFSGARMETQYF
TRBD1 TRBV6-6 CASTTQGPSYEQYF
- TRBV7-9 CASSLPSRPGYTF
- TRBV7-9 CASSIPGSTEAFF
- TRBV5-6 CASSLPGGESDEQYF
TRBD2 TRBV4-1 CASSPTSGGPFSYEQYF
TRBD2 TRBV7-6 CASSLRASGGVDTQYF
- TRBV12-5 CASGLNGSPLEQYF
- TRBV19 CASTRIRHQGTAEAFF
- TRBV6-6 CASSYSTGYNSPLHF
- TRBV2 CASKMPGDTQYF
TRBD2 TRBV6-6 CASSLLAGGRNEQFF
- TRBV27 CASSLSGSYEQYF
- TRBV15 CATSRDRQNTGELFF
- TRBV2 CASSAGLSYFGDYGYTF
- TRBV6-5 CASSRTASTDTQYF
TRBD2 TRBV7-2 CASSLAAGAVEQYF
- TRBV29-1 CSAAGGDGQPQHF
- TRBV4-1 CASSQDSGGEQFF
TRBD2 TRBV2 CASTSGGPYEQYF
- TRBV30 CAWSSGGYGYTF
- TRBV7-6 CASSSRTVSYGYTF
TRBD1 TRBV10-1 CASSLGQGNEQYF
- TRBV11-3 CASSLAPRDRDNEQFF
TRBD2 TRBV11-2 CASSDPAGGLHEQFF
TRBD1 TRBV7-2 CASPFQGARSGELFF
TRBD1 TRBV6-6 CASSYSRGRDNQPQHF
TRBD1 TRBV6-5 CASSHQGAANNEQFF
- TRBV5-1 CASSLAGEAFF
- TRBV19 CASSIERHSYNEQFF
- TRBV5-4 CASSLGSYSYEQYF
- TRBV14 CASSPQVYRAEAFF
- TRBV7-9 CASSLPTSGNIQYF
- TRBV19 CASRRDNSYEQYF
TRBD2 TRBV13 CASSLGEIAGGFVNEQFF